This T cell receptor beta chain is drawn from a study of blood T cell repertoires in COVID-19. Study background: Samples came from the United States, Italy and Spain, spanning acute and convalescent COVID-19. T cells, B-cell-depleted T cells, or PBMCs provided the cDNA or gDNA that served as material.

The CDR3 loop spans 13 amino acids. Germline V gene lookup returns CDR1 MDHEN and CDR2 SYDVKM. V shed 6 bases and J shed 2 bases, with 11 bases lying between them. This table comes from immunoSEQ multiplex PCR, and its TCRdb copy is limited to in-frame clones, with some not included. The sample has tens of thousands of clones, 75% to 90% seen once; the top ten hold approximately 5%. This receptor was taken from a woman between 50 and 59 years old with active COVID-19. Sequences were obtained from peripheral blood. The chain has TRBV28 and TRBJ2-7; tentative D call: TRBD1 (6 bases). CDR3 loop: CASSLTGAYEQYF. Written as DNA, the CDR3 is TGTGCCAGCAGCTTGACAGGTGCCTACGAGCAGTACTTC.